This T cell receptor beta chain originates from a study of CD4+ T cells in melanoma. Study-level points and caveats: Neoantigen-specific CD4+ T cells in melanoma reportedly had diverse differentiation states. A reported correlation linked neoantigen-specific CD4+ T cells to CD8+, macrophage and B cell function.

Here immunoSEQ multiplex PCR was the method, and the copy in TCRdb shows in-frame clones only, minus some. The data contain fewer than 150,000 clones, around 90% of them seen just once; the ten biggest clones take up approximately 1.4%. Remarks on this clone: Its specificity is unknown.

Trimming stripped 2 bases from V and 1 base from J, with 5 bases between. Germline values: CDR1 GTSNPN, CDR2 SVGIG (reference sequence). The CDR3 length is 13 residues. The chain joins TRBV30 to TRBJ1-4; D gene ambiguous. This clonotype was sampled from a human donor with melanoma. The CDR3 region has the DNA TGTGCCTGGAGTCGGAGAACTAATGAAAAACTGTTTTTT. Translation gives CAWSRRTNEKLFF.